Presented here are 24 T cell receptor beta chains from one specimen sequenced in a study of lymphopenia after photon versus proton radiotherapy. Profiled with immunoSEQ multiplex PCR; TCRdb holds only in-frame clones, not every one. Of about 70,000 clones listed, around 87% are singletons. This sample comprised peripheral blood, obtained from a patient treated with proton-based radiotherapy. These receptor sequences come from a man older than 75 with esophageal cancer.

The gene calls are TRBV15 and TRBJ2-7; no clear D gene. Germline V CDR1 and CDR2: LNHNV, YYDKDF (reference sequence). V lost 3 bases to trimming and J lost 0 bases, with 9 bases between them. The CDR3 is 14 residues long. The DNA of the CDR3 is TGTGCCACCAGCAGGCAGCTAACCTCCTACGAGCAGTACTTC. Protein sequence: CATSRQLTSYEQYF.

Here the CDR3 DNA reads TGTGCCAGCTCACTGGACAGGAGAAACAATGAGCAGTTCTTC. Protein: CASSLDRRNNEQFF. The chain joins TRBV18 to TRBJ2-1, with 7 bases fitting TRBD1. In germline, CDR1 is KGHSH, CDR2 LQKENI. The CDR3 spans 14 residues. Trimming took 4 bases from V and 5 from J; bases not matched to a gene: 5.

The chain links TRBV10-3 to TRBJ1-1, with 8 bases that match TRBD1. CDR3 length: 15 amino acids. In germline, CDR1 is ENHRY, CDR2 SYGVKD. J lost 1 base, V lost 4 bases, and 5 bases had no gene match. CDR3 DNA: TGTGCCATCAGTGGAACGGACAGGGAGAACACTGAAGCTTTCTTT. Translating it yields CAISGTDRENTEAFF.

This chain uses TRBV4-1 with TRBJ2-7, with TRBD2 as a possible D gene (5 bases). CDR3 size: 14 residues. Germline V gene lookup returns CDR1 MGHRA and CDR2 YSYEKL. V was pared by 1 base and J by 4 bases, with 11 bases between. The CDR3 DNA sequence: TGCGCCAGCAGCCAAGCCGGGGTGCAATACGAGCAGTACTTC. This sequence encodes CASSQAGVQYEQYF.

The chain recombines TRBV5-4 with TRBJ2-3; possible D gene TRBD2, 5 bases. The V gene lost 1 base and the J gene lost 0 bases, with 9 bases spanning the gap. CDR3 length: 15 residues. Germline CDR1 and CDR2: SGHNT and YYREEE (reference sequence). The CDR3 DNA reads TGTGCCAGCAGCTTGTACCGGGATAGCACAGATACGCAGTATTTT. Residues: CASSLYRDSTDTQYF.

This clone was seen just once. This chain links TRBV7-2 with TRBJ1-2; 8 bases map to TRBD1. Germline V gives CDR1 SGHTA, CDR2 FQGNSA. V shed 4 bases, J shed 1 base, and the junction held 8 bases outside the gene matches. The CDR3 is made up of 16 amino acids. The CDR3 DNA sequence: TGTGCCAGCAGCTCCCGGACAGGGACAATTAACTATGGCTACACCTTC. Amino acid sequence: CASSSRTGTINYGYTF. Variable domain in full (rest from reference TRBV7-2 and TRBJ1-2): GAGVSQSPSNKVTEKGKDVELRCDPISGHTALYWYRQSLGQGLEFLIYFQGNSAPDKSGLPSDRFSAERTGGSVSTLTIQRTQQEDSAVYLCASSSRTGTINYGYTFGSGTRLTVV.

The gene calls are TRBV5-1 and TRBJ2-3, with D possibly TRBD2 on 6 matching bases. The germline V gene has CDR1 SGHRS and CDR2 YFSETQ. The V end lost 4 bases, the J end lost 4 bases, and 16 bases lay between the germline ends. This CDR3 contains 15 residues. The CDR3 region is CASSPSWREADTQYF. The CDR3 bases are TGCGCCAGCAGCCCTAGTTGGAGGGAAGCAGATACGCAGTATTTT. Looking up the rest from reference TRBV5-1 and TRBJ2-3 gives the full variable domain: KAGVTQTPRYLIKTRGQQVTLSCSPISGHRSVSWYQQTPGQGLQFLFEYFSETQRNKGNFPGRFSGRQFSNSRSEMNVSTLELGDSALYLCASSPSWREADTQYFGPGTRLTVL.

The CDR3 sequence is CASSLPGVSYEQYF. The CDR3, as DNA: TGCGCCAGCAGTCTCCCAGGGGTAAGCTACGAGCAGTACTTC. The V and J genes are TRBV23-1 and TRBJ2-7; D perhaps matches TRBD1 (6 bases). TRBV23-1 is an open reading frame whose function is uncertain. Trimming stripped 4 bases from V and 3 bases from J, with 13 bases between. The CDR3 is made up of 14 amino acids.

This chain links TRBV30 with TRBJ2-3; D possibly matches TRBD1 or TRBD2 (6 bases each). The CDR3 spans 12 residues. V was pared by 6 bases and J by 4 bases, with 11 bases between. CDR1 is GTSNPN, CDR2 SVGIG, per germline (reference sequence). The CDR3 DNA reads TGTGCCTGTCCGAGGGGGGCAGATACGCAGTATTTT. Protein product: CACPRGADTQYF. The full variable domain, rest sourced from reference TRBV30 and TRBJ2-3, is SQTIHQWPATLVQPVGSPLSLECTVEGTSNPNLYWYRQAAGRGLQLLFYSVGIGQISSEVPQNLSASRPQDRQFILSSKKLLLSDSGFYLCACPRGADTQYFGPGTRLTVL.

This clone was observed once. This sequence joins TRBV7-2 and TRBJ1-5; weak D call: TRBD1 (5 bases). CDR3 size: 14 residues. Per germline, CDR1 SGHTA and CDR2 FQGNSA. Trimming removed 0 bases from V and 6 bases from J, with 9 bases in between. CDR3 coding DNA: TGTGCCAGCAGCTTAGCAGGGGAGGGTCAGCCCCAGCATTTT. It translates to CASSLAGEGQPQHF.

This chain connects TRBV9 to TRBJ2-3, with TRBD2 identical over 7 bases. With V trimmed by 1 base and J by 8 bases, 4 bases remained unmatched. Germline V lookup: CDR1 SGDLS, CDR2 YYNGEE. CDR3 length: 13 amino acids. CDR3 DNA sequence: TGTGCCAGCAGCGTAAACCGGGAGGCTACGCAGTATTTT. This sequence encodes CASSVNREATQYF.

The genes are TRBV18 and TRBJ1-3; D unclear. This CDR3 is 17 amino acids long. V lost 3 bases to trimming and J lost 0 bases, with 15 bases between them. The germline gives CDR1 KGHSH, CDR2 LQKENI. As DNA, the CDR3 is TGTGCCAGCTCACCCACCGGCGGACGGAGCTCTGGAAACACCATATATTTT. Amino acids: CASSPTGGRSSGNTIYF.

The chain couples TRBV30 to TRBJ2-7, with D tentatively TRBD2 (6 bases). Germline lookup yields CDR1 GTSNPN and CDR2 SVGIG (reference sequence). Deletions cut 4 bases from V and 5 bases from J, with 24 bases between. This CDR3 contains 16 residues. The CDR3 loop is CAWTATWDLGKDEQYF. The CDR3 DNA reads as TGTGCCTGGACGGCAACCTGGGACTTAGGAAAAGACGAGCAGTACTTC.

This clone was seen a single time. The gene calls are TRBV2 and TRBJ1-4; TRBD1 aligns across 7 bases. The CDR3 consists of 14 residues. V lost 7 bases and J lost 4; bases outside the gene matches: 6. Looked up from germline, CDR1 is SNHLY and CDR2 is FYNNEI. Here the CDR3 reads CASTLGTVNEKLFF. In nucleotides, the CDR3 is TGTGCCAGCACCCTAGGGACAGTTAATGAAAAACTGTTTTTT.

The rearrangement joins TRBV4-3 to TRBJ1-5; D might be TRBD1 (5 bases). This CDR3 is 13 amino acids long. In germline, CDR1 is LGHNA, CDR2 YSLEER. The V end lost 3 bases, the J end lost 7 bases, and 10 bases lay between the germline ends. CDR3 protein: CASSHTRDQPQHF. DNA for the CDR3: TGCGCCAGCAGCCATACCAGGGACCAGCCCCAGCATTTT.

The chain links TRBV10-3 to TRBJ2-3, with 9 bases that match TRBD2. The CDR3 is 12 residues long. CDR1 and CDR2 from the germline V gene are ENHRY and SYGVKD. J gave up 11 bases and V 6 bases, and 6 bases lay outside the gene matches. In DNA form, the CDR3 reads TGTGCCATCAGAGAGACTAGCGGAAAGCAGTATTTT. Protein: CAIRETSGKQYF.

This clone showed up just once. This chain connects TRBV6-5 to TRBJ2-2; TRBD1 or TRBD2 may be the D gene (6 bases each). V lost 7 bases, J lost 6 bases, and 12 bases lay in between. Germline loops: CDR1 MNHEY, CDR2 SVGAGI. This CDR3 region has 13 residues. The CDR3 here is CASMWGAAGELFF. In nucleotides, the CDR3 is TGTGCCAGCATGTGGGGGGCCGCCGGGGAGCTGTTTTTT.

The DNA for the CDR3 is TGTGCCAGAAGCGGGACTAGCGGGGGCACAGATACGCAGTATTTT. Translation: CARSGTSGGTDTQYF. The rearrangement joins TRBV5-3 to TRBJ2-3; 13 bases are a match to TRBD2. TRBV5-3 is given ORF status, its function remaining uncertain. V lost 4 bases to trimming and J lost 1 base; unmatched junction nucleotides: 0. CDR3 size: 15 residues.

This chain connects TRBV4-3 to TRBJ2-3, with D uncertain. The CDR3 covers 13 residues. V gave up 1 base and J gave up 3 bases, with 5 bases separating them. Germline V gene sequence: CDR1 LGHNA, CDR2 YSLEER. The CDR3 region has the DNA TGCGCCAGCAGCCAAGCCGGGACAGATACGCAGTATTTT. It specifies CASSQAGTDTQYF.

J is TRBJ1-1 and V is TRBV5-5; TRBD1 aligns across 7 bases. J was trimmed by 1 base and V by 6 bases; bases with no gene match: 6. Per the germline V gene, CDR1 is SGHKS and CDR2 is YYEKEE (reference sequence). The CDR3 length is 14 residues. CDR3 nucleotides: TGTGCCAGCACCAAGGGGGCGGGGAACACTGAAGCTTTCTTT. Amino acids: CASTKGAGNTEAFF.

This clone appeared a single time. This CDR3 is CASSSRGDQPQHF. In nucleotides, the CDR3 is TGTGCCAGCAGTTCCAGGGGAGATCAGCCCCAGCATTTT. The chain links TRBV27 to TRBJ1-5; tentative D call: TRBD1 (6 bases). The CDR3 has 13 residues. Germline lookup yields CDR1 MNHEY and CDR2 SMNVEV (reference sequence). The V end lost 4 bases, the J end lost 5 bases, and 9 bases lay between the germline ends.

The chain recombines TRBV7-9 with TRBJ2-2; D is possibly TRBD1 or TRBD2 (5 bases each). Germline V lookup: CDR1 SEHNR, CDR2 FQNEAQ (reference sequence). The CDR3 spans 19 residues. The ends were cut back, 2 bases at V and 7 bases at J, with 26 bases in the middle. The CDR3 DNA reads TGTGCCAGCAGCTTATCACGATTGGGCCCGGGGCTGGGGGACGGGGAGCTGTTTTTT. Amino acids: CASSLSRLGPGLGDGELFF.

The CDR3 loop reads CASSYGWGGNTIYF. The CDR3 DNA is TGTGCCAGCAGTTACGGATGGGGGGGAAACACCATATATTTT. The chain is built from TRBV6-5 and TRBJ1-3; perhaps TRBD1 as D (5 bases). From germline, CDR1 is MNHEY and CDR2 SVGAGI. The CDR3 covers 14 residues. V lost 2 bases to trimming and J lost 4 bases, with 9 bases between them.

The chain couples TRBV6-5 to TRBJ1-2; D is unclear. Trimming left V 3 bases short and J 4 bases short, with 15 bases between. The CDR3 covers 15 residues. Germline loops: CDR1 MNHEY, CDR2 SVGAGI. CDR3 nucleotides: TGTGCCAGCAGTTATTCTGAGGCGGCGAGCTATGGCTACACCTTC. Amino acid sequence: CASSYSEAASYGYTF.